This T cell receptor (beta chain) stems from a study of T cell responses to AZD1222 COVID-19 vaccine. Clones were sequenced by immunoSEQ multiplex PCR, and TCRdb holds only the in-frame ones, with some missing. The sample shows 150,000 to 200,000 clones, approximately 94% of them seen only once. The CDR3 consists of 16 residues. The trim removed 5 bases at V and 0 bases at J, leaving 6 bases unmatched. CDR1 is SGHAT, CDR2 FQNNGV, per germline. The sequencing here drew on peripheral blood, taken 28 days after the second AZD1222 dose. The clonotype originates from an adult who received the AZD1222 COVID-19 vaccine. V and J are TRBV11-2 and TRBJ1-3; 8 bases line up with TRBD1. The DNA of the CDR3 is TGTGCCAGCAGCCGGGGACAGGTTAACTCTGGAAACACCATATATTTT. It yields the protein CASSRGQVNSGNTIYF.